The subject of this entry is one TCR beta chain. The antigen is undetermined. The data are from a study of T cells in localized non-small cell lung cancer. Overall study results and limits: Uninvolved adjacent lung showed peak T cell clonality, exceeding tumor. A denser population of T cells in blood accompanied longer overall survival. Only one tumor region was sequenced, so heterogeneity remains possible. Adjacent lung tissue had a median around 50 of the top 100 clones found in the tumor.

Sequenced by immunoSEQ multiplex PCR; TCRdb stores in-frame clones only, minus some. The sample consists of 35,000 to 40,000 clones, about 90% of them appearing once. With 3 bases clipped from V and 9 bases from J, the junction kept 13 bases outside the gene matches. Germline loops: CDR1 MGHRA, CDR2 YSYEKL. The CDR3 is 16 residues long. This specimen consisted of peripheral blood, obtained before any cancer treatment. This clonotype was obtained from a man between 35 and 75 years old with stage I lung adenocarcinoma. V and J are TRBV4-1 and TRBJ2-1; the match to TRBD1 covers 8 bases. The CDR3, as DNA: TGCGCCAGCAGCCACCTCACCGGACAGGGAGGTCTTGAGCAGTTCTTC. Its protein is CASSHLTGQGGLEQFF.